What follows is one TCR beta chain and its context. Antigen unknown. The Oncomine TCR Beta short-read assay sequenced DNA from cultured CD4+ T cells. Genomic DNA was isolated from CD4+ T cells that had been cultured. Using its own MiXCR run on the PCR reads, TCRdb lists one record per CDR3 protein. The sample contains some 25,000 distinct CDR3 sequences, around 69% of which appear only once. Germline CDR1 SQVTM, CDR2 ANQGSEA. V was trimmed by 6 bases and J by 1 base, leaving 17 bases between them. This CDR3 comprises 15 residues. Stated treatment: roughly 10-day PBMC culture with coronavirus spike peptide pools or control peptides (ViraFEST assay). These data originate in a study of vaccination and CD4 T cells after COVID-19. Study overall: Between diagnosis and the drawing of post-COVID samples lay a median around 98 days (range 35 to 161).

The chain combines TRBV29-1 with TRBJ2-3; TRBD2 is a possible D gene (7 bases). Sequenced material: CD4+ T cells from blood, cultured in vitro, taken after SARS-CoV-2 vaccination. This TCR was recovered from a human donor who received a COVID-19 vaccine. CDR3 sequence reads: CSVPLGAGGTDTQYF. The DNA for the CDR3 is TGCAGCGTGCCCTTGGGGGCGGGGGGCACAGATACGCAGTATTTT.